This T cell receptor beta chain came from a study of T cell clusters in autoimmune cytopenias. Its frequency marks this clonotype as medium-sized. Germline assignment: CDR1 SQVTM and CDR2 ANQGSEA. This CDR3 has 16 residues. TRB was amplified by touch-down multiplex PCR, primer pools A and B combined. TCRdb reprocessed the multiplex PCR reads and stores each CDR3 protein as one record, lacking DNA. The table lists 9,500 to 11,000 distinct CDR3 sequences. Each sample's input was about 270 ng genomic DNA, some 34,000 genome equivalents. The same sample was also used in a study of T cell repertoires in aging, cancer and after chemotherapy. From that study: Rebound thymic output was suggested by rising median generation probability during chemotherapy in each cancer cohort. No conclusions about immunological memory after chemotherapy can be drawn from the repertoire data.

This chain joins TRBV29-1 and TRBJ2-1; as DNA is missing, the TRBD1 call by TCRdb cannot be tested. Sequencing was done on a sample of peripheral blood. The receptor was derived from a human donor in good health. The CDR3 protein is CSVEDNRQSTSSEQFF.